A selection of T cell receptor beta chains follows, all from one sample in a study of shared clonotypes between healthy human individuals. TCRdb keeps only in-frame clones here, not all; method: immunoSEQ multiplex PCR. Here the sample spans about 580,000 clones, about 98% being singletons. Specimen: naive CD8+ T cells sorted from blood. Receptors originate from a man in his thirties or forties in good health. The CDR3 runs from the conserved cysteine through the conserved F or W. D genes are given only for firm matches. Clone size is shown for a subset of rows, as once, few, many or a class of expanded clone.

d_call,cdr3_length,v_call,j_call,clone_size,cdr3_aa,cdr3_nt
NA,14,TRBV2,TRBJ2-7,NA,CASSGSHRSYEQYF,TGTGCCAGCAGTGGATCCCACCGGTCATACGAGCAGTACTTC
NA,16,TRBV27,TRBJ2-2,NA,CASSPSSQGNTGELFF,TGTGCCAGCAGTCCCTCCTCACAGGGGAACACCGGGGAGCTGTTTTTT
TRBD2,17,TRBV14,TRBJ2-1,NA,CASSQAPGLAGNNEQFF,TGTGCCAGCAGCCAAGCTCCGGGACTAGCGGGTAACAATGAGCAGTTCTTC
NA,12,TRBV11-2,TRBJ2-1,NA,CASSSMKNEQFF,TGTGCCAGCAGCTCCATGAAGAATGAGCAGTTCTTC
TRBD2,14,TRBV6-5,TRBJ2-1,NA,CASSLGGSYNEQFF,TGTGCCAGCAGTTTGGGGGGGTCCTACAATGAGCAGTTCTTC
NA,15,TRBV28,TRBJ1-2,NA,CASSLGPGSLYGYTF,TGTGCCAGCAGTTTGGGTCCCGGTTCCCTCTATGGCTACACCTTC
NA,12,TRBV13,TRBJ2-2,NA,CASSRGGGELFF,TGTGCCAGCAGCCGTGGAGGCGGGGAGCTGTTTTTT
TRBD1,14,TRBV7-2,TRBJ1-1,NA,CASSPRGPVGEAFF,TGTGCCAGCAGCCCCAGGGGGCCAGTAGGTGAAGCTTTCTTT
TRBD1,15,TRBV6-1,TRBJ1-5,NA,CASSEVRQGGQPQHF,TGTGCCAGCAGTGAAGTCCGACAGGGAGGCCAGCCCCAGCATTTT
NA,13,TRBV18,TRBJ2-7,NA,CASSPAGGYEQYF,TGTGCCAGCTCACCAGCCGGCGGCTACGAGCAGTACTTC
NA,13,TRBV10-1,TRBJ1-1,once,CASSVEVNTEAFF,TGCGCCAGCAGTGTAGAAGTGAACACTGAAGCTTTCTTT
NA,17,TRBV4-1,TRBJ2-7,once,CASSQGEGSLQPYEQYF,TGCGCCAGCAGCCAAGGAGAGGGGAGCCTTCAGCCCTACGAGCAGTACTTC
NA,12,TRBV15,TRBJ1-5,NA,CATSDGSQPQHF,TGTGCCACCAGCGACGGGAGTCAGCCCCAGCATTTT
NA,11,TRBV29-1,TRBJ2-7,NA,CSAGNLYEQYF,TGCAGCGCAGGGAATTTGTACGAGCAGTACTTC
TRBD1,11,TRBV11-2,TRBJ2-1,NA,CASSRTGEQFF,TGTGCCAGCAGCCGGACAGGCGAGCAGTTCTTC
TRBD2,16,TRBV7-9,TRBJ2-1,once,CASSSSTSGGVNEQFF,TGTGCCAGCAGCTCAAGTACTAGCGGAGGGGTCAATGAGCAGTTCTTC
NA,11,TRBV6-5,TRBJ2-1,NA,CASSYSHEQFF,TGTGCCAGCAGTTACTCCCATGAGCAGTTCTTC
TRBD2,14,TRBV7-6,TRBJ2-3,NA,CASSFGGATDTQYF,TGTGCCAGCAGTTTCGGGGGGGCAACAGATACGCAGTATTTT
NA,13,TRBV27,TRBJ2-7,NA,CASAPSPSYEQYF,TGTGCCAGCGCCCCCTCCCCGAGCTACGAGCAGTACTTC
TRBD2,17,TRBV14,TRBJ2-5,NA,CASSQETSGSLQETQYF,TGTGCCAGCAGCCAAGAAACTAGCGGGAGTCTTCAAGAGACCCAGTACTTC
TRBD1,18,TRBV10-2,TRBJ1-4,NA,CASSVTGRSNLPNEKLFF,TGCGCCAGCAGTGTGACAGGGCGGTCTAACTTACCTAATGAAAAACTGTTTTTT
NA,11,TRBV28,TRBJ2-3,once,CATRGPDTQYF,TGTGCCACCCGAGGTCCCGATACGCAGTATTTT
TRBD2,15,TRBV9,TRBJ2-3,NA,CASSVDGREIDTQYF,TGTGCCAGCAGCGTAGACGGGAGGGAAATAGATACGCAGTATTTT
NA,17,TRBV2,TRBJ1-5,NA,CASSPHQTDSFNQPQHF,TGTGCCAGCAGTCCCCATCAGACGGACAGCTTTAATCAGCCCCAGCATTTT